Listed below are T cell receptor beta chains from one sample, sequenced in a study of T cell responses to AZD1222 COVID-19 vaccine. Using immunoSEQ multiplex PCR, the repertoire was profiled, and TCRdb retains in-frame clones only, with some absent. This table has about 260,000 clones, approximately 95% appearing once. The specimen comprised peripheral blood, sampled on day 0 of AZD1222 vaccination. Receptor source: an adult in good health. Both conserved end residues are part of each CDR3. The order of the fields is V gene, D gene, J gene, CDR3 protein. A D gene is named only where the DNA matches it firmly.

V: TRBV7-9; D: NA; J: TRBJ2-4; CDR3: CASSLDMYAKNIQYF
V: TRBV2; D: NA; J: TRBJ1-2; CDR3: CASSVGLKKSDGYTF
V: TRBV10-2; D: TRBD2; J: TRBJ2-7; CDR3: CASSDERGGTEQYF
V: TRBV7-2; D: NA; J: TRBJ2-7; CDR3: CASSPVGTEREQYF
V: TRBV18; D: NA; J: TRBJ1-2; CDR3: CASSEEDYGYTF
V: TRBV2; D: NA; J: TRBJ1-5; CDR3: CASSETWGGGQPQHF
V: TRBV18; D: NA; J: TRBJ2-7; CDR3: CASSTTEVNEQYF
V: TRBV5-1; D: NA; J: TRBJ1-2; CDR3: CASNEGGPRSSGYTF
V: TRBV3-1/TRBV3-2; D: TRBD1; J: TRBJ1-6; CDR3: CASSPRDRNSPLHF
V: TRBV28; D: NA; J: TRBJ2-2; CDR3: CATLTERYHRRTGGELFF
V: TRBV19; D: NA; J: TRBJ1-1; CDR3: CASSISDTEAFF